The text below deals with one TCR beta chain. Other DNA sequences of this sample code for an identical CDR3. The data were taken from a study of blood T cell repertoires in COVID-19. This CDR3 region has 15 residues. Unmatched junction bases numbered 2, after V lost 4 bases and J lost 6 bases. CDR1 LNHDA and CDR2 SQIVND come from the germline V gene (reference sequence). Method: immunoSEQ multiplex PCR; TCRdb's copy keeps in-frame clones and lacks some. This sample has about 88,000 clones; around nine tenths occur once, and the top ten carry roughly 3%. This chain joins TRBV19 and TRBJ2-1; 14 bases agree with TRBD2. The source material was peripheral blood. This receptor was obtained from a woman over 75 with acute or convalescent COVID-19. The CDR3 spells CASSKGLAGVNEQFF. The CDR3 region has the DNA TGTGCCAGTAGTAAGGGACTAGCGGGAGTCAATGAGCAGTTCTTC. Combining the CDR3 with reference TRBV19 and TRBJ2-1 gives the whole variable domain DGGITQSPKYLFRKEGQNVTLSCEQNLNHDAMYWYRQDPGQGLRLIYYSQIVNDFQKGDIAEGYSVSREKKESFPLTVTSAQKNPTAFYLCASSKGLAGVNEQFFGPGTRLTVL.